The rows below give T cell receptor beta chains drawn from one sample of a study of healthy donors' naive CD4 and CD8 T cells. TCRdb analysed the reads with MiXCR anew, one entry per CDR3 protein. The sample includes about 200,000 distinct CDR3 sequences, around 74% seen only once; the top ten take roughly 2.4%. The sequenced sample consisted of naive CD4+ and CD8+ T cells sorted from blood, pooled from several donors. All receptors derive from a pool of human donors in good health; the sample pools cells from several healthy donors. CDR3s include the opening cysteine and the closing phenylalanine or tryptophan. D genes are given only for firm matches. Clone size, where shown, is once, few, many, or a class for clones that have expanded.

size	V	D	J	CDR3	DNA
NA	TRBV19	NA	TRBJ1-5	CASSIGQGEQPQHF	TGTGCCAGTAGTATCGGGCAGGGTGAGCAGCCCCAGCATTTT
NA	TRBV10-3	TRBD2	TRBJ2-1	CAILRLAGEQFF	TGTGCCATCCTTCGACTAGCGGGTGAGCAGTTCTTC
NA	TRBV29-1	TRBD2	TRBJ2-1	CSVDGVAGEVEQFF	TGCAGCGTTGACGGGGTAGCGGGAGAGGTTGAGCAGTTCTTC
NA	TRBV29-1	NA	TRBJ2-5	CSVGSRLRQETQYF	TGCAGCGTTGGTAGTAGGCTCCGGCAAGAGACCCAGTACTTC
once	TRBV29-1	NA	TRBJ1-2	CSVEKAGEDGYTF	TGCAGCGTTGAAAAGGCAGGGGAGGACGGCTACACCTTC
NA	TRBV6-2/TRBV6-3	TRBD2	TRBJ2-1	CASSYSAGGLYNEQFF	TGTGCCAGCAGTTACTCGGCGGGAGGCCTTTACAATGAGCAGTTCTTC
NA	TRBV5-6	NA	TRBJ2-3	CASSGATDTQYF	TGTGCCAGCAGCGGGGCCACAGATACGCAGTATTTT
NA	TRBV27	TRBD2	TRBJ2-5	CASSSLSAGDWETQYF	TGTGCCAGCAGCTCCCTGTCCGCGGGAGACTGGGAGACCCAGTACTTC
NA	TRBV29-1	TRBD2	TRBJ2-2	CSVEAGTSGSLLAGELFF	TGCAGCGTTGAGGCAGGGACTAGCGGGAGTTTGTTGGCCGGGGAGCTGTTTTTT
NA	TRBV5-1	TRBD2	TRBJ2-5	CASSVGTSGDQETQYF	TGCGCCAGCAGCGTAGGGACTAGCGGTGATCAAGAGACCCAGTACTTC
NA	TRBV7-8	NA	TRBJ2-7	CASPRKRVTYEQYF	TGTGCCAGCCCCAGGAAGAGGGTCACCTACGAGCAGTACTTC
NA	TRBV29-1	TRBD1	TRBJ1-2	CSVPSDRGSNYGYTF	TGCAGCGTCCCCTCGGACAGGGGTAGTAACTATGGCTACACCTTC
NA	TRBV6-5	NA	TRBJ1-2	CASSPGFINYGYTF	TGTGCCAGCAGTCCGGGGTTCATTAACTATGGCTACACCTTC
once	TRBV29-1	NA	TRBJ2-7	CSVEPLTAGQSYEQYF	TGTAGCGTTGAACCACTGACTGCCGGACAATCCTACGAGCAGTACTTC
NA	TRBV6-1	NA	TRBJ1-2	CASTPDYGYTF	TGTGCCAGCACCCCAGATTATGGCTACACCTTC
NA	TRBV6-2/TRBV6-3	NA	TRBJ2-7	CAISETGTPTPYEQYF	TGTGCCATCTCGGAGACCGGGACTCCGACCCCCTACGAGCAGTACTTC
NA	TRBV30	NA	TRBJ2-1	CAWSVPGPQRNEQFF	TGTGCCTGGAGTGTGCCCGGGCCTCAGCGGAATGAGCAGTTCTTC
NA	TRBV15	NA	TRBJ2-1	CATSLSPAGASYNEQFF	TGTGCCACCAGCCTTAGTCCGGCAGGGGCCTCCTACAATGAGCAGTTCTTC
few	TRBV4-1	NA	TRBJ1-1	CASSQSQAWDTEAFF	TGCGCCAGCAGCCAATCCCAGGCCTGGGACACTGAAGCTTTCTTT
NA	TRBV6-5	TRBD1	TRBJ1-5	CASSRDRGNGNQPQHF	TGTGCCAGCAGTCGCGACAGGGGCAATGGCAATCAGCCCCAGCATTTT
NA	TRBV18	TRBD1	TRBJ2-1	CASSRGTGASFNEQFF	TGTGCCAGCTCACGGGGAACAGGGGCTTCGTTCAATGAGCAGTTCTTC
NA	TRBV12-3/TRBV12-4	NA	TRBJ1-2	CASSLGIVGTNYGYTF	TGTGCCAGCAGTTTAGGTATAGTCGGAACTAACTATGGCTACACCTTC
NA	TRBV30	TRBD1	TRBJ1-5	CAWETGGGQPQHF	TGTGCCTGGGAAACAGGGGGCGGTCAGCCCCAGCATTTT
few	TRBV29-1	NA	TRBJ2-2	CSVEATGELFF	TGCAGCGTTGAGGCAACCGGGGAGCTGTTTTTT
NA	TRBV12-3/TRBV12-4	TRBD2	TRBJ2-1	CASSLERTSGSGEQFF	TGTGCCAGCAGCTTAGAGAGGACTAGCGGGAGCGGTGAGCAGTTCTTC
NA	TRBV6-5	TRBD1	TRBJ1-6	CASSSKPQGASPLHF	TGTGCCAGCAGTTCCAAACCACAGGGGGCTTCACCCCTCCACTTT
few	TRBV27	NA	TRBJ2-3	CASSLGAVRTDTQYF	TGTGCCAGCAGTTTAGGGGCGGTGCGCACAGATACGCAGTATTTT
NA	TRBV29-1	NA	TRBJ2-2	CSGVRGGVTGELFF	TGCAGCGGCGTCCGGGGTGGTGTGACCGGGGAGCTGTTTTTT
NA	TRBV29-1	NA	TRBJ1-1	CSLQGLALNTEAFF	TGCAGCCTACAAGGCTTGGCTCTGAACACTGAAGCTTTCTTT
NA	TRBV6-5	TRBD2	TRBJ2-1	CASSYLISGGADEQFF	TGTGCCAGCAGTTACTTAATAAGCGGGGGGGCCGATGAGCAGTTCTTC
NA	TRBV11-1	NA	TRBJ2-3	CASSLVGLITDTQYF	TGTGCCAGCAGCTTGGTGGGCTTAATAACAGATACGCAGTATTTT
NA	TRBV5-1	TRBD1	TRBJ2-1	CASSLGQGVGNEQFF	TGCGCCAGCAGCTTGGGACAGGGAGTGGGCAATGAGCAGTTCTTC
NA	TRBV19	TRBD2	TRBJ2-1	CASSRLAGPTNEQFF	TGTGCCAGTAGTAGACTAGCGGGACCCACCAATGAGCAGTTCTTC
few	TRBV29-1	TRBD2	TRBJ2-1	CSVESRGRREGHSSYNEQFF	TGCAGCGTTGAATCGAGGGGGCGGCGGGAGGGCCATAGCTCCTACAATGAGCAGTTCTTC
NA	TRBV6-2/TRBV6-3	NA	TRBJ2-7	CASSYQVSYEQYF	TGTGCCAGCAGTTACCAGGTATCCTACGAGCAGTACTTC
NA	TRBV6-2/TRBV6-3	NA	TRBJ2-3	CASSYSRGIDTQYF	TGTGCCAGCAGTTACTCGAGAGGGATCGATACGCAGTATTTT
NA	TRBV6-5	TRBD2	TRBJ2-7	CASSYSRGRPSLKPISYEQYF	TGTGCCAGCAGTTACTCGCGCGGGAGGCCTTCCCTAAAACCAATTTCCTACGAGCAGTACTTC
NA	TRBV30	NA	TRBJ1-1	CAWSDLVTEAFF	TGTGCCTGGAGTGACCTTGTCACTGAAGCTTTCTTT
NA	TRBV29-1	TRBD1	TRBJ2-5	CSLRTGLKTQYF	TGCAGCCTTCGGACAGGGTTAAAGACCCAGTACTTC
NA	TRBV6-2/TRBV6-3	NA	TRBJ2-1	CASSPGDRYNEQFF	TGTGCCAGCAGCCCAGGGGACCGTTACAATGAGCAGTTCTTC
NA	TRBV27	NA	TRBJ1-1	CASSPTAGGANTEAFF	TGTGCCAGCAGTCCCACCGCGGGTGGGGCAAACACTGAAGCTTTCTTT
NA	TRBV29-1	NA	TRBJ2-1	CSDTTAGNEQFF	TGCAGCGACACGACAGCCGGAAATGAGCAGTTCTTC
few	TRBV12-3/TRBV12-4	TRBD1	TRBJ2-3	CASSLGQGAIDTQYF	TGTGCCAGCAGCCTAGGACAGGGGGCCATAGATACGCAGTATTTT
once	TRBV29-1	NA	TRBJ2-1	CSVGVLLNNEQFF	TGCAGCGTAGGGGTCTTGCTTAACAATGAGCAGTTCTTC
NA	TRBV6-5	NA	TRBJ1-6	CASTGTGANSPLHF	TGTGCCAGCACCGGCACCGGGGCCAATTCACCCCTCCACTTT
once	TRBV28	TRBD2	TRBJ2-1	CASSLLTSGNYNEQFF	TGTGCCAGCAGTTTATTGACTAGCGGGAACTACAATGAGCAGTTCTTC
NA	TRBV29-1	NA	TRBJ1-2	CSANREDGGYTF	TGCAGCGCAAACAGGGAGGACGGTGGCTACACCTTC
NA	TRBV20-1	TRBD1	TRBJ2-1	CSAPRTGGGNEQFF	TGCAGTGCCCCGCGGACAGGGGGAGGGAATGAGCAGTTCTTC
few	TRBV4-2	NA	TRBJ1-2	CASSQEAEGGLRYTF	TGCGCCAGCAGCCAAGAGGCAGAGGGGGGATTGCGCTACACCTTC
few	TRBV6-6	TRBD1	TRBJ2-7	CASSPRQGAYEQYF	TGTGCCAGCAGTCCTCGACAGGGGGCTTACGAGCAGTACTTC
NA	TRBV29-1	TRBD1	TRBJ2-2	CSVEGTVAGELFF	TGCAGCGTGGAAGGGACAGTCGCCGGGGAGCTGTTTTTT
NA	TRBV19	TRBD2	TRBJ2-1	CASSSSRSGGYNEQFF	TGTGCCAGTAGTTCGAGCCGTAGCGGGGGTTACAATGAGCAGTTCTTC
NA	TRBV15	NA	TRBJ1-3	CATSRQGSGNTIYF	TGTGCCACCAGCAGACAGGGATCTGGAAACACCATATATTTT